This entry lists 14 T cell receptor beta chains sequenced from one sample in a study of blood T cell repertoires in COVID-19. Sequencing was performed with immunoSEQ multiplex PCR; in TCRdb, only in-frame clones are kept and a portion is missing. The sample has around 93,000 clones; about 80% are singletons. Source material: peripheral blood. Receptors were obtained from a man aged 55-75 years with acute or convalescent COVID-19.

This clone occurred a few times. J is TRBJ2-7 and V is TRBV14, with D possibly being TRBD2 (5 bases). V lost 0 bases to trimming and J lost 5 bases, with 14 bases between them. Germline V gene sequence: CDR1 SGHDN, CDR2 FVKESK. CDR3 length equals 15 residues. CDR3 DNA sequence: TGTGCCAGCAGCCAAGATCCCGGGGTCCCCCACGAGCAGTACTTC. As protein: CASSQDPGVPHEQYF.

J is TRBJ1-4 and V is TRBV7-2; 10 nucleotides agree with TRBD1. The CDR3 is 13 residues long. J was trimmed by 7 bases and V by 5 bases; bases with no gene match: 1. Germline-derived CDR1 and CDR2 are SGHTA and FQGNSA. The CDR3: CASSRQGAEKLFF. The CDR3 DNA reads as TGTGCCAGCAGCCGACAGGGGGCTGAAAAACTGTTTTTT. The entire variable domain, with the rest obtained from reference TRBV7-2 and TRBJ1-4, is as follows: GAGVSQSPSNKVTEKGKDVELRCDPISGHTALYWYRQSLGQGLEFLIYFQGNSAPDKSGLPSDRFSAERTGGSVSTLTIQRTQQEDSAVYLCASSRQGAEKLFFGSGTQLSVL.

CDR3 DNA: TGTGCCAGCAGCTTCTACTTTGCGGGGGGGTTCTACAATGAGCAGTTCTTC. This sequence encodes CASSFYFAGGFYNEQFF. The chain joins TRBV11-3 to TRBJ2-1; TRBD2 matches at 9 bases. Germline lookup yields CDR1 SGHNT and CDR2 YENEEA. This CDR3 is 17 amino acids long. With V trimmed by 3 bases and J by 3 bases, 9 bases remained unmatched.

V and J are TRBV27 and TRBJ2-3, with TRBD1 identical over 9 bases. Trimming cost V 8 bases and J 7 bases; bases outside gene matches: 13. Germline assignment: CDR1 MNHEY and CDR2 SMNVEV (reference sequence). The CDR3 has 15 residues. The CDR3: CASLGPRTGANTQYF. The CDR3 bases are TGTGCCAGCCTCGGCCCCCGGACAGGGGCCAATACGCAGTATTTT.

This chain joins TRBV7-9 and TRBJ1-5, with 7 positions matching TRBD1. The CDR3 runs 14 residues. V dropped 6 bases and J dropped 5; count of bases not matched to a gene: 7. Germline values: CDR1 SEHNR, CDR2 FQNEAQ (reference sequence). The DNA for the CDR3 is TGTGCCAGCAGTTCCACAGGGGTTCATCAGCCCCAGCATTTT. It is translated as CASSSTGVHQPQHF.

The chain is built from TRBV9 and TRBJ2-1; 8 bases line up with TRBD2. V lost 4 bases, J lost 3 bases, and 9 bases stayed unmatched. The CDR3 totals 16 residues. The germline CDR1 and CDR2 sequences are SGDLS and YYNGEE. The DNA for the CDR3 is TGTGCCAGCAGCCCCCGGGGTAGCGGGGTCTACAATGAGCAGTTCTTC. Protein: CASSPRGSGVYNEQFF.

This chain joins TRBV4-2 and TRBJ2-7; D unclear. The CDR3 totals 14 residues. Trimming stripped 0 bases from V and 3 bases from J, with 9 bases between. Per the germline V gene, CDR1 is LGHNA and CDR2 is YNFKEQ. CDR3 protein: CASSQDRLNYEQYF. CDR3 nucleotide sequence: TGTGCCAGCAGCCAAGACAGGTTAAACTACGAGCAGTACTTC.

The genes are TRBV4-1 and TRBJ2-7, with D possibly matching TRBD1 (6 bases). In germline, CDR1 is MGHRA, CDR2 YSYEKL. V was pared by 0 bases and J by 10 bases, with 19 bases between. CDR3 length equals 15 residues. The CDR3 is CASSQESNARGLQYV. The CDR3 bases are TGCGCCAGCAGCCAAGAAAGCAACGCCAGGGGCTTACAGTACGTC.

The genes are TRBV5-4 and TRBJ2-2, with D tentatively TRBD1 (6 bases). There are 14 residues in the CDR3. V was pared by 4 bases and J by 7 bases, with 14 bases between. Germline loops: CDR1 SGHNT, CDR2 YYREEE (reference sequence). The CDR3 spells CASSRDTSNGELFF. The CDR3 DNA is TGTGCCAGCAGCCGGGACACCTCAAACGGGGAGCTGTTTTTT.

The chain recombines TRBV9 with TRBJ2-3; the match to TRBD2 covers 12 bases. This CDR3 is built from 16 residues. V was pared by 7 bases and J by 0 bases, with 6 bases of the junction left unmatched. Germline lookup yields CDR1 SGDLS and CDR2 YYNGEE. As DNA, the CDR3 is TGTGCCAGCCTACCCGGGACTAGCGGGAGCACAGATACGCAGTATTTT. As protein: CASLPGTSGSTDTQYF.

CDR3 DNA: TGTGCCAGCAGCTTAAAGGGACTCCGAGGCGAGACCCAGTACTTC. Translating gives CASSLKGLRGETQYF. The chain uses TRBV7-3 and TRBJ2-5; weak D call: TRBD2 (6 bases). Germline V lookup: CDR1 SGHTA, CDR2 FQGTGA. V gave up 1 base and J gave up 5 bases, with 14 bases separating them. The CDR3 has 15 amino acids.

This rearrangement joins TRBV7-2 to TRBJ1-2; 9 bases map to TRBD1. The junction had 11 bases not matched to a gene; V was cut back by 11 bases and J by 1 base. Germline CDR1 is SGHTA and CDR2 is FQGNSA. This CDR3 has 15 amino acids. The CDR3, as DNA: TGTGCCTCCTGGGACAGGGAGCATATTAACTATGGCTACACCTTC. This translates into CASWDREHINYGYTF.

This rearrangement joins TRBV6-4 to TRBJ2-3, with TRBD1 matching 8 bases. The V segment lost 3 bases and the J segment 1 base; nucleotides outside the gene matches: 6. CDR1 MRHNA and CDR2 SNTAGT come from the germline V gene. The CDR3 runs to 16 residues. CDR3 DNA sequence: TGTGCCAGCAGTGATTCCCCGACAGGGGGCACAGATACGCAGTATTTT. Translated, it gives CASSDSPTGGTDTQYF.

V gene TRBV2 combines with J gene TRBJ2-2, with TRBD2 matching 7 bases. There are 16 residues in the CDR3. Trimming cost V 8 bases and J 0 bases; bases outside gene matches: 9. CDR1 is SNHLY and CDR2 is FYNNEI in the germline V gene. The DNA for the CDR3 is TGTGCCAGCCGAAAGGAGGCGGGGGCGAACACCGGGGAGCTGTTTTTT. It encodes CASRKEAGANTGELFF.